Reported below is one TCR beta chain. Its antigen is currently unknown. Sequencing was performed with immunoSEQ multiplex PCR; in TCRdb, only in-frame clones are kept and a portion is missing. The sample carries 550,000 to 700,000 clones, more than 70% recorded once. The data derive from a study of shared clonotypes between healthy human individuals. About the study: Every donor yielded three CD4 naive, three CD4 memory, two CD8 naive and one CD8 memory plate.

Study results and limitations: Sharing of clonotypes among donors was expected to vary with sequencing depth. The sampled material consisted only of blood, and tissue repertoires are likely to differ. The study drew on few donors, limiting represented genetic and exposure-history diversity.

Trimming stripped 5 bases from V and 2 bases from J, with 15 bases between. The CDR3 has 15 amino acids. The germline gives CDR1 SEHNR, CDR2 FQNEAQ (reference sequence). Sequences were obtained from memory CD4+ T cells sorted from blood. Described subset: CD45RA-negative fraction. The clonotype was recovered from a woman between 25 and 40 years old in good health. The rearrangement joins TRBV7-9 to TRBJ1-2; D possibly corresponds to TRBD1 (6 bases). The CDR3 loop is CASSVMGAGNYGYTF. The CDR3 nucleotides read TGTGCCAGCAGCGTAATGGGGGCGGGGAACTATGGCTACACCTTC.